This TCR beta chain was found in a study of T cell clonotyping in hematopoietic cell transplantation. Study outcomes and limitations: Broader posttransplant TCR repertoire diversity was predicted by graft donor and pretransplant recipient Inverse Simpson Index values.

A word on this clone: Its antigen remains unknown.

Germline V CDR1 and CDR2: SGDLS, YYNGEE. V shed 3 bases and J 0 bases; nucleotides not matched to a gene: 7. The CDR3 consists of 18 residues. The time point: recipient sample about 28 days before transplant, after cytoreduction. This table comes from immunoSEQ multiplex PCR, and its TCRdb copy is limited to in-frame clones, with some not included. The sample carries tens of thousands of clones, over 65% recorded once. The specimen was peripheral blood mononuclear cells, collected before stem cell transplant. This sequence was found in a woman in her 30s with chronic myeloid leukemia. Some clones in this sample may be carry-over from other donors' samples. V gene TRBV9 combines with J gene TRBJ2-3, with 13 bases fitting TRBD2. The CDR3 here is CASSARTSGGSSTDTQYF. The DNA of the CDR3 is TGTGCCAGCAGCGCCCGGACTAGCGGGGGATCTAGCACAGATACGCAGTATTTT.